This T cell receptor beta chain was captured in a study of cytomegalovirus exposure and HLA in healthy donors (dated by TCRdb to 2016 to 2017). Background on the whole study: According to a later analysis, one platform produced both the approximately 110 validation repertoires and the roughly 640 repertoires of the first cohort. High-throughput TCR immunosequencing, statistical association of individual TCRs with disease status, and machine learning were combined to predict cytomegalovirus infection status. The study aimed to test whether signatures of past pathogen exposure could be identified by cataloging public T cell receptors. Along with the roughly 700-subject first cohort, a separate validation cohort of over 90 different subjects was used.

For CDR1 and CDR2, the germline V gene lists SGHRS and YFSETQ. V drops 0 bases and J drops 1 base, leaving 12 bases in between. Reading from cysteine to phenylalanine, the CDR3 counts 16 amino acids. The read is trimmed to its CDR3 DNA, 48 bases read in frame from base 1. Receptor libraries were prepared by the immunoSEQ multiplex PCR assay. The study's own analysis went as follows. To diagnose cytomegalovirus status from the catalog of TCR beta chain sequences, a statistical classification framework was built. TCRdb stores this immuneACCESS table with in-frame sequences only. Part of the clones is absent; in the studies checked, under half of the shortfall reflects unresolved V genes, and no reason is known for the rest. The D gene and trimming were derived from the DNA, and the V and J assignments and clone size from that table. The sample table records approximately 81,000 clones; approximately 93% of these occur just once. In total, the top ten clones hold 0.65% to 0.8% of the sample.

Worth noting for this clone: Its antigen specificity is not known. Base-call qualities are not available, and no considerably larger clone is one nucleotide away.

The donors belonged to the validation cohort of over a hundred subjects, which was separate from the 666-subject first cohort. Here is what the overall study found, with its caveats: Subsequent analysis determined that TCRs grouped into clusters in the first cohort also showed a tendency toward co-occurrence across the approximately 110 validation repertoires, and 90% to 95% of cluster scores exceeded 0. The validation cohort had no HLA typing available for a later analysis, so co-occurrence within that cohort was assessed over all 130 or so repertoires. The authors suggested that the approach could potentially be extended to other disease states and immunological phenotypes. Cytomegalovirus status was reported to be diagnosed by the classifier with high specificity and sensitivity in both the original and validation cohorts. The study listed 150 to 200 TCR beta chains as associated with cytomegalovirus. Three of the identified cytomegalovirus-associated TCR beta chains were confirmed in vitro to be specific for cytomegalovirus antigens. Most TCR sequences were seen in very few donors, while some public TCRs were found in many individuals.

Sequenced: PBMCs. The chain is assembled from TRBV5-1 and TRBJ2-3; the D gene is unclear. The sequence derives from a man between 18 and 29 years old in good health and CMV-seronegative. The CDR3 amino acid sequence is: CASSLAVQQGTDTQYF. The bases are TGCGCCAGCAGCTTGGCCGTACAGCAGGGCACAGATACGCAGTATTTT.